The clone carrying this T cell receptor beta chain was observed a few times. Its antigen is not known. Germline CDR1 reads KGHSH; CDR2 reads LQKENI. Trimming took off 8 bases at V and 2 bases at J, with 18 bases between the two ends. The CDR3 runs 16 residues. This sample is part of a study of T-cell reconstitution after alpha-beta-depleted transplantation in children. The authors prepared the TCRbeta library with unique molecular identifiers. MiXCR was run by TCRdb on the PCR reads, yielding one entry per CDR3 protein. The sample consists of 85,000 to 120,000 distinct CDR3 sequences, around 5.9% of them appearing once. Overall study findings and caveats: The origin of alpha-beta T cells about two months after transplant was reportedly several hundred expanded graft clones. T-cell counts and diversity at one year following transplant were attributed mainly to newly produced T cells. TCRbeta diversity was high at day 60 in some patients (a result of surviving recipient T cells and thymic progenitors).

This TCR was sampled from a female patient between 2 and 15 years old who had a stem cell transplant for Fanconi anemia, so the T cells may come from the graft donor. The material was PBMCs, mostly from graft donor cells, obtained 60 days after TCRalphabeta/CD19-depleted stem cell transplant. The chain carries TRBV18 and TRBJ2-2, with D possibly being TRBD1 (6 bases). The CDR3 coding sequence is TGTGCCAGCCCCAGAAGTGGACAGAGTAACACCGGGGAGCTGTTTTTT. Encoded protein: CASPRSGQSNTGELFF.